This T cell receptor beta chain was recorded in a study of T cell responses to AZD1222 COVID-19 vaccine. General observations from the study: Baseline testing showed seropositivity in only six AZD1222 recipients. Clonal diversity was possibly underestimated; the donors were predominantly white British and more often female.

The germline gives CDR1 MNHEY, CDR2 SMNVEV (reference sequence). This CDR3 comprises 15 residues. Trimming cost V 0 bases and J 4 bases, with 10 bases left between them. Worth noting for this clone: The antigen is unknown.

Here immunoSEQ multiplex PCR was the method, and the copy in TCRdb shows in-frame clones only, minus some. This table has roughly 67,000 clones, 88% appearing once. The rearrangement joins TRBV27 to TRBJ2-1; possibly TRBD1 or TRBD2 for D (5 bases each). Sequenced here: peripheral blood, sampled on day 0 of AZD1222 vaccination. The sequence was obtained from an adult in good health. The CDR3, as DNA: TGTGCCAGCAGTTTATCGTTCGGGGCATACAATGAGCAGTTCTTC. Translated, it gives CASSLSFGAYNEQFF.